One and the same sample provided the 13 T cell receptor beta chains below, sequenced in a study of OX40 agonist ivuxolimab in advanced cancers. Clones were read by immunoSEQ multiplex PCR, and TCRdb kept only the in-frame ones, dropping some. The table records approximately 89,000 clones, roughly 90% of them present only once. This specimen was CD4+ or CD8+ T cells sorted from blood, taken in a trial of the OX40 agonist ivuxolimab. The receptors were sampled from an adult with an advanced solid tumor such as melanoma, head and neck, liver or kidney cancer.

V usage is TRBV5-1 and J usage is TRBJ2-2, with a tentative D call TRBD1 (5 bases). The CDR3 consists of 15 residues. V was clipped by 4 bases and J by 2 bases, with 12 bases between them. Germline CDR1 and CDR2: SGHRS and YFSETQ. CDR3 sequence reads: CASSPGHPNTGELFF. The CDR3 region has the DNA TGCGCCAGCAGCCCTGGACATCCTAACACCGGGGAGCTGTTTTTT.

The rearrangement links TRBV28 to TRBJ2-3; D is perhaps TRBD2 (5 bases). Germline V gene data show CDR1 as MDHEN and CDR2 as SYDVKM. This CDR3 comprises 15 residues. Trimming took off 6 bases at V and 1 base at J, with 14 bases between the two ends. The CDR3 bases are TGTGCCAGCAGCTCTCCGGGAACTCGCACAGATACGCAGTATTTT. Translated: CASSSPGTRTDTQYF.

The chain has TRBV27 and TRBJ1-5; 7 bases align to TRBD1. V shed 5 bases, J shed 0 bases, and the junction held 10 bases outside the gene matches. Germline values: CDR1 MNHEY, CDR2 SMNVEV (reference sequence). This CDR3 contains 17 residues. For the CDR3, the DNA is TGTGCCAGCAGTCCCATATCAGGGGGATATAGCAATCAGCCCCAGCATTTT. Its protein is CASSPISGGYSNQPQHF.

The genes are TRBV19 and TRBJ2-7; the D gene could be TRBD1 or TRBD2 (5 bases each). Trimming cost V 3 bases and J 4 bases, with 10 bases left between them. Germline CDR1 and CDR2: LNHDA and SQIVND (reference sequence). This CDR3 spans 13 amino acids. CDR3 in amino acids: CASSIGTRYEQYF. In nucleotides, the CDR3 is TGTGCCAGTAGTATCGGGACCCGTTACGAGCAGTACTTC.

The J gene is TRBJ2-7, the V gene TRBV28, with 7 bases that match TRBD1. Germline values: CDR1 MDHEN, CDR2 SYDVKM. This CDR3 has 15 amino acids. V trimming: 6 bases; J trimming: 0 bases; junction bases outside the gene matches: 8. The DNA for the CDR3 is TGTGCCAGCAGAACTGTAGGGGGCGGCTCCTACGAGCAGTACTTC. Translated, it gives CASRTVGGGSYEQYF.

The rearrangement links TRBV28 to TRBJ1-4, with TRBD1 as a possible D gene (6 bases). The CDR3 totals 13 residues. The germline gives CDR1 MDHEN, CDR2 SYDVKM. With 8 bases removed from V and 10 bases from J, the gap between germline ends came to 17 bases. The CDR3 spells CASGGGQEVKLFF. For the CDR3, the DNA is TGTGCCAGCGGGGGGGGCCAGGAGGTAAAACTGTTTTTT.

This clone was seen once. The chain couples TRBV2 to TRBJ2-1, with 7 bases matching TRBD2. The CDR3 is made up of 15 amino acids. V shed 7 bases, J shed 8 bases, and the junction held 14 bases outside the gene matches. Germline V gene sequence: CDR1 SNHLY, CDR2 FYNNEI. CDR3 loop: CASTRGGSFTHEQFF. Written as DNA, the CDR3 is TGTGCCAGCACGAGGGGCGGGAGTTTCACCCATGAGCAGTTCTTC.

The J gene is TRBJ2-3, the V gene TRBV29-1; 9 nucleotides agree with TRBD2. Germline V CDR1 and CDR2: SQVTM, ANQGSEA. Germline trimming cut 2 bases from V and 5 bases from J; bases unmatched to any gene: 8. The length of the CDR3 is 15 residues. CDR3: CSVERTSAQGDTQYF. As DNA, the CDR3 is TGCAGCGTTGAAAGGACTAGCGCTCAGGGAGATACGCAGTATTTT.

The chain is built from TRBV7-2 and TRBJ1-3; 11 bases map to TRBD1. J was trimmed by 6 bases and V by 0 bases; bases with no gene match: 4. This CDR3 spans 16 amino acids. Germline V lookup: CDR1 SGHTA, CDR2 FQGNSA. In nucleotides, the CDR3 is TGTGCCAGCAGCTTAGCGCGGACAGGGGGCCTAAACACCATATATTTT. Its protein product is CASSLARTGGLNTIYF.

This clone appeared once. The V and J genes are TRBV18 and TRBJ2-1; 9 bases map to TRBD2. V gave up 6 bases and J gave up 6 bases; unmatched junction bases: 9. The V gene's germline CDR1 is KGHSH and CDR2 LQKENI. The CDR3 runs 15 residues. The CDR3 region has the DNA TGTGCCAGCTCCCGCGGGGGGGGCACGGTCAATGAGCAGTTCTTC. Its translation: CASSRGGGTVNEQFF.

The chain joins TRBV9 to TRBJ1-2; D gene uncertain. The germline V gene encodes CDR1 SGDLS and CDR2 YYNGEE. Between the trimmed V and J ends, which lost 0 bases and 1 base, there was a span of 10 bases. The CDR3 spans 15 residues. CDR3: CASSVGADLNYGYTF. The DNA for the CDR3 is TGTGCCAGCAGCGTAGGGGCAGACCTTAACTATGGCTACACCTTC.

The chain couples TRBV7-2 to TRBJ2-5; a possible D gene is TRBD1 (6 bases). The V gene lost 5 bases and the J gene lost 3 bases, with 13 bases spanning the gap. CDR1 is SGHTA and CDR2 is FQGNSA in the germline V gene. The CDR3 is 14 residues long. For the CDR3, the DNA is TGTGCCAGCAGCCCATTGGGGGCCAAAGAGACCCAGTACTTC. Translating gives CASSPLGAKETQYF.

The chain employs TRBV19 and TRBJ2-3, with 8 bases fitting TRBD1. This CDR3 has 15 residues. Germline loops: CDR1 LNHDA, CDR2 SQIVND (reference sequence). V lost 5 bases and J lost 0; bases outside the gene matches: 4. CDR3 sequence reads: CASSSTGVSTDTQYF. DNA of the CDR3: TGTGCCAGTAGTTCGACAGGGGTCAGCACAGATACGCAGTATTTT.